Listed here is a single T cell receptor beta chain. The antigen is undetermined. A read error may produce the germline difference seen at one junction end. The CDR3 has 15 residues. Germline V lookup: CDR1 SEHNR, CDR2 FQNEAQ (reference sequence). This record comes from a study of cytomegalovirus exposure and HLA in healthy donors. Across the study: Around 85 million unique TCR sequences came from HLA-typed donors in an early release. Notes on the study in general: Being productive about 87% or about 30% of the time was typical of most TCR beta V segments in an earlier analysis.

The PCR made use of 60 Vbeta and 13 Jbeta primers. The repertoire was sequenced with immunoSEQ multiplex PCR; TCRdb's copy has only in-frame clones and lacks some. This table holds some 99,000 clones, roughly 80% found once. The chain recombines TRBV7-9 with TRBJ2-3, with D unclear. The TCR sequence derives from a man in his forties in good health and CMV-seronegative. The sequenced material came from PBMCs. This CDR3 is CSSSLTSVLADTQYF. As DNA, the CDR3 is TGTTCCAGCAGCCTCACCTCAGTATTGGCAGATACGCAGTATTTT.